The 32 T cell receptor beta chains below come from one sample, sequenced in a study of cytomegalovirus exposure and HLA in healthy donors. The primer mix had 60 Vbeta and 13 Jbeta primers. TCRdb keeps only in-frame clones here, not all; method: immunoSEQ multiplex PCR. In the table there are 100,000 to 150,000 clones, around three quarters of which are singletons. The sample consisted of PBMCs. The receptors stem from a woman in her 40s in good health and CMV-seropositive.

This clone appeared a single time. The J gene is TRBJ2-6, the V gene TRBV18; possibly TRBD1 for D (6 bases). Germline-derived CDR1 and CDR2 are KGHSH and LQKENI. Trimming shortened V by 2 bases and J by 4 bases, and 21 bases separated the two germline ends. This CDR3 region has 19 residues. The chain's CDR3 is CASSPWRAGQITGANVLTF. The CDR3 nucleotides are TGTGCCAGCTCACCATGGCGGGCAGGACAGATAACCGGGGCCAACGTCCTGACTTTC.

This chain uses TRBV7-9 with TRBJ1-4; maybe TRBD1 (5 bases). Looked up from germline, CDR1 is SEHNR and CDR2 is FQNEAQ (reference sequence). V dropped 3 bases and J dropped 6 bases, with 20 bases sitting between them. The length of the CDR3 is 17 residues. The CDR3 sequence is CASSFGSPGNYYEKLFF. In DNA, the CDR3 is TGTGCCAGCAGCTTTGGGTCGCCAGGGAACTATTATGAAAAACTGTTTTTT.

The CDR3 sequence: CASSRRVQGEDGYTF. The CDR3 DNA reads TGCGCCAGCAGCCGAAGGGTACAGGGAGAAGATGGCTACACCTTC. The chain joins TRBV4-1 to TRBJ1-2, with a tentative D call TRBD1 (6 bases). V dropped 4 bases and J dropped 6 bases, with 18 bases sitting between them. Germline CDR1 is MGHRA and CDR2 is YSYEKL. This CDR3 is 15 amino acids long.

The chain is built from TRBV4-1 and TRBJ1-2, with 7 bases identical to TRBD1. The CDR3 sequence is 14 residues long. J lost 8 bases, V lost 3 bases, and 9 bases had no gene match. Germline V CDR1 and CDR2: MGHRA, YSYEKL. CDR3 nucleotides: TGCGCCAGCAGCCACACGACAGGGAATAGAGGCTACACCTTC. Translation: CASSHTTGNRGYTF.

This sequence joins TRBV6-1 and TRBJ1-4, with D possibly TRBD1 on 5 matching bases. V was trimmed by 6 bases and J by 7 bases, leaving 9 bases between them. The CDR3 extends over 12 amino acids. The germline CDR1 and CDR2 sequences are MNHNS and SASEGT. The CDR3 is CASSQRGEKLFF. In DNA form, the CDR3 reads TGTGCCAGCAGCCAAAGGGGTGAAAAACTGTTTTTT.

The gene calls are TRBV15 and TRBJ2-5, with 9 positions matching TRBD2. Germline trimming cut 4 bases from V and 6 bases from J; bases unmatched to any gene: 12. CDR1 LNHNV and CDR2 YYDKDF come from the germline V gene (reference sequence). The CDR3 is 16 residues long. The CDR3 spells CATSIGIAGVWKTQYF. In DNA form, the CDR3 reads TGTGCCACCAGCATTGGCATAGCGGGAGTTTGGAAGACCCAGTACTTC.

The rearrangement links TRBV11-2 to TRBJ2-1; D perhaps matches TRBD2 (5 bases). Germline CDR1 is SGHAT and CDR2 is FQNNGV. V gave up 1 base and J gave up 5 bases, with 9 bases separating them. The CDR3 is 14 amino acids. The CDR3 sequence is CASSLGLRDNEQFF. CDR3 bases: TGTGCCAGCAGCTTAGGACTGCGGGACAATGAGCAGTTCTTC.

Here the CDR3 reads CASSFGTGTQETQYF. Here the CDR3 DNA reads TGTGCCAGCAGCTTTGGGACTGGGACTCAAGAGACCCAGTACTTC. This rearrangement joins TRBV11-3 to TRBJ2-5, with D tentatively TRBD2 (6 bases). V lost 3 bases, J lost 2 bases, and 13 bases lay in between. Germline V gives CDR1 SGHNT, CDR2 YENEEA. CDR3 size: 15 residues.

Written as DNA, the CDR3 is TGTGCCAGCAGCTTTATGCGGACAGGAGGGGGCTACACCTTC. It translates to CASSFMRTGGGYTF. The rearrangement uses TRBV7-9 and TRBJ1-2, with TRBD1 matching 7 bases. This CDR3 has 14 amino acids. Unmatched junction bases numbered 9, after V lost 3 bases and J lost 8 bases. Germline loops: CDR1 SEHNR, CDR2 FQNEAQ (reference sequence).

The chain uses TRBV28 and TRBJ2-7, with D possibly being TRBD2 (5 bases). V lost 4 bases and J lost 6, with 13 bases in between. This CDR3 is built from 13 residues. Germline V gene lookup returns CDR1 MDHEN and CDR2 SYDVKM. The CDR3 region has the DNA TGTGCCAGCAGTTCCTCCGAGGGTGGCGAGCAGTACTTC. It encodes CASSSSEGGEQYF.

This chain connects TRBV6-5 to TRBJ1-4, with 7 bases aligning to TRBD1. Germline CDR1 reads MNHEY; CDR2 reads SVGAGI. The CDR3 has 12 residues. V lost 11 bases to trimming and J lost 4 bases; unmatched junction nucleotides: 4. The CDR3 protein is CASGQYNEKLFF. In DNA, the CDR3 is TGTGCCTCGGGACAGTATAATGAAAAACTGTTTTTT.

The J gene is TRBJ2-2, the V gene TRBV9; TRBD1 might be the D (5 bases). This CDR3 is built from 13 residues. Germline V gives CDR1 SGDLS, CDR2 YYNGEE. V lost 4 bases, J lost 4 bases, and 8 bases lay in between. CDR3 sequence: CASSPTVTGELFF. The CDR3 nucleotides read TGTGCCAGCAGCCCGACAGTCACCGGGGAGCTGTTTTTT.

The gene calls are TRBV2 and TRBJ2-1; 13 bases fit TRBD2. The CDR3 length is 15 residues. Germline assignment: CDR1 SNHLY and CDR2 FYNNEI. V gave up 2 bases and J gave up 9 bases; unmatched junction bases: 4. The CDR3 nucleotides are TGTGCCAGCAGTGAAAGGACTAGCGGGAGCGGTGAGCAGTTCTTC. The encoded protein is CASSERTSGSGEQFF. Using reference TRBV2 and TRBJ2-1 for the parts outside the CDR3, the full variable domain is EPEVTQTPSHQVTQMGQEVILRCVPISNHLYFYWYRQILGQKVEFLVSFYNNEISEKSEIFDDQFSVERPDGSNFTLKIRSTKLEDSAMYFCASSERTSGSGEQFFGPGTRLTVL.

The chain's CDR3 is CASSFQREGTDTQYF. Written as DNA, the CDR3 is TGCGCCAGCAGCTTTCAGCGGGAGGGCACAGATACGCAGTATTTT. The V and J genes are TRBV5-1 and TRBJ2-3, with 9 bases aligning to TRBD2. The CDR3 runs 15 residues. Trimming cost V 2 bases and J 1 base; bases outside gene matches: 2. Germline assignment: CDR1 SGHRS and CDR2 YFSETQ.

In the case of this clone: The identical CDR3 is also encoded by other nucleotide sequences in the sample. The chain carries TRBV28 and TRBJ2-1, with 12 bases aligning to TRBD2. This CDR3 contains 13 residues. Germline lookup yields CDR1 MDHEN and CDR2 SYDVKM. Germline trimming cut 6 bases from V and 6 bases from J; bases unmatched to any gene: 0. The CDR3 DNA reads TGTGCCAGCAGACTAGCGGGAGGCAATGAGCAGTTCTTC. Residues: CASRLAGGNEQFF.

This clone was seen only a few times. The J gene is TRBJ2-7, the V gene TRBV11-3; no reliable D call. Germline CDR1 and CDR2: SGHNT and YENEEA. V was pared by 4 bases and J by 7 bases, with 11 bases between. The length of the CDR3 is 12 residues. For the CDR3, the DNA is TGTGCCAGCAGCTCCGGTCCTAGGGAGCAGTACTTC. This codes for CASSSGPREQYF.

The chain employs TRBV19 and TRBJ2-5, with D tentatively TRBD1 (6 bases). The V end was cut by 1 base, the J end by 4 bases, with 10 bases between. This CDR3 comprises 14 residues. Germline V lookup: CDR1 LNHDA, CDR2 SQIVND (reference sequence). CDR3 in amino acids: CASSIGQGRETQYF. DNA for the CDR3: TGTGCCAGTAGTATAGGGCAGGGGCGAGAGACCCAGTACTTC.

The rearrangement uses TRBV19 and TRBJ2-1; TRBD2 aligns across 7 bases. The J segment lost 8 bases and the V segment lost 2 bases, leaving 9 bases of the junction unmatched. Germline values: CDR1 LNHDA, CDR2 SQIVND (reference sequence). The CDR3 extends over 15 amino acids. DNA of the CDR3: TGTGCCAGTAGTATATGGGAGGGAGTCACGGATGAGCAGTTCTTC. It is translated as CASSIWEGVTDEQFF.

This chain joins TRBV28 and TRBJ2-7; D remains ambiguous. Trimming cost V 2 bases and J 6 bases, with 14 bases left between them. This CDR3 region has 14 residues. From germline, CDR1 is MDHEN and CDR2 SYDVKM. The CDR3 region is CASSLGPLQSEQYF. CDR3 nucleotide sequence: TGTGCCAGCAGTTTAGGGCCGCTACAGAGCGAGCAGTACTTC.

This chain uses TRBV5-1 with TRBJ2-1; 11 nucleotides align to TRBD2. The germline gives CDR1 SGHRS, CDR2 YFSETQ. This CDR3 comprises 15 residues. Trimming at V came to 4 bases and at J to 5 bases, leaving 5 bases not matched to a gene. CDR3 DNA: TGCGCCAGCAGCCTTACTAGCGGGAGTAACAATGAGCAGTTCTTC. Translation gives CASSLTSGSNNEQFF.

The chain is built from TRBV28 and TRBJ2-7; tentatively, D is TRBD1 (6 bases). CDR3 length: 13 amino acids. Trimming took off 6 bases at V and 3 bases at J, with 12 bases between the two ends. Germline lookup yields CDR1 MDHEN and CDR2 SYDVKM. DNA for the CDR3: TGTGCCAGCAGGGGCACAGGGAGCTACGAGCAGTACTTC. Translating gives CASRGTGSYEQYF.

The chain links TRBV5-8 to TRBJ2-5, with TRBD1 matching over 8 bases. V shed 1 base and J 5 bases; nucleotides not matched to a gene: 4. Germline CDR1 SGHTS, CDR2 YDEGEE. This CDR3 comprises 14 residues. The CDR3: CASSLWTGQETQYF. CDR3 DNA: TGTGCCAGCAGCTTGTGGACAGGGCAGGAGACCCAGTACTTC.

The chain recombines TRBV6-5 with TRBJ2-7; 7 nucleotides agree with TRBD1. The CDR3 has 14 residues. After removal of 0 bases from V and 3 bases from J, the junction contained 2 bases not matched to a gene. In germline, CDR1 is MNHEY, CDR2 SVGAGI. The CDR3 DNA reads TGTGCCAGCAGTTACTCCCGGGACAGCTACGAGCAGTACTTC. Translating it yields CASSYSRDSYEQYF.

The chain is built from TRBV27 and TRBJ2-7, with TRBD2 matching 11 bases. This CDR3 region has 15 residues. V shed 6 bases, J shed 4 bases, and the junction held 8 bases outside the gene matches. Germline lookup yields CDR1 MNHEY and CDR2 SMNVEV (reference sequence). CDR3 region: CASRSTSGGSYEQYF. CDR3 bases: TGTGCCAGCAGGTCTACTAGCGGGGGTTCGTACGAGCAGTACTTC.

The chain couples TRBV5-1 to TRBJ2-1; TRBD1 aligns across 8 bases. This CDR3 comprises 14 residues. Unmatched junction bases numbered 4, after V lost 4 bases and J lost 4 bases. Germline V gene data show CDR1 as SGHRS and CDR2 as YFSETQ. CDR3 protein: CASSRQGLYNEQFF. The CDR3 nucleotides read TGCGCCAGCAGCCGACAGGGGTTGTACAATGAGCAGTTCTTC. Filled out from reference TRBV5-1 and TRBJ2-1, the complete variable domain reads KAGVTQTPRYLIKTRGQQVTLSCSPISGHRSVSWYQQTPGQGLQFLFEYFSETQRNKGNFPGRFSGRQFSNSRSEMNVSTLELGDSALYLCASSRQGLYNEQFFGPGTRLTVL.

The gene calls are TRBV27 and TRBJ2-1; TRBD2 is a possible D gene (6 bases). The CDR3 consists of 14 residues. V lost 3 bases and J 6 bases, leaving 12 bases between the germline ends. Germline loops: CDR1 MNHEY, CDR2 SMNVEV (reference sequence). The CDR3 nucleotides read TGTGCCAGCAGTTTCGCGGGACTTCCCAATGAGCAGTTCTTC. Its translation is CASSFAGLPNEQFF.

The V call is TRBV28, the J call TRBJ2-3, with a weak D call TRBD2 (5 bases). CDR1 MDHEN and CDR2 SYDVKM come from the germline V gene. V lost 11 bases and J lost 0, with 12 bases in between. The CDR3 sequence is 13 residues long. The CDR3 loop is CAGGLASTDTQYF. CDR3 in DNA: TGTGCCGGAGGATTAGCTAGCACAGATACGCAGTATTTT. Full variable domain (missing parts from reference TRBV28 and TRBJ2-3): DVKVTQSSRYLVKRTGEKVFLECVQDMDHENMFWYRQDPGLGLRLIYFSYDVKMKEKGDIPEGYSVSREKKERFSLILESASTNQTSMYLCAGGLASTDTQYFGPGTRLTVL.

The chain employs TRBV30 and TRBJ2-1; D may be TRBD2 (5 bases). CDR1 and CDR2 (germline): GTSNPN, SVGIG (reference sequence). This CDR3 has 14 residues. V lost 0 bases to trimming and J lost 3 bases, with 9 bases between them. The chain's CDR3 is CAWSVQRYYNEQFF. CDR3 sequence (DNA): TGTGCCTGGAGTGTACAGCGGTACTACAATGAGCAGTTCTTC.

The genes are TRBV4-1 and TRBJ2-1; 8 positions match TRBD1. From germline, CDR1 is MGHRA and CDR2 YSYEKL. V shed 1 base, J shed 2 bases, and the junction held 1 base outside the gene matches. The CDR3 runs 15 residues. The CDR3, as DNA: TGCGCCAGCAGCCAAGGGGACAGGACCTACAATGAGCAGTTCTTC. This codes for CASSQGDRTYNEQFF.

CDR3 loop: CASSVRDSDSTTQYF. In DNA, the CDR3 is TGTGCCAGCAGCGTACGGGACAGCGACTCCACGACCCAGTACTTC. The chain combines TRBV5-5 with TRBJ2-5; TRBD1 aligns across 7 bases. Germline V gene sequence: CDR1 SGHKS, CDR2 YYEKEE (reference sequence). J gave up 7 bases and V 4 bases, and 13 bases lay outside the gene matches. This CDR3 comprises 15 residues.

The CDR3 region has the DNA TGTGCCAAAGGGACTAGCAGTACAGATACGCAGTATTTT. Encoded protein: CAKGTSSTDTQYF. The chain joins TRBV6-7 to TRBJ2-3; 9 nucleotides match TRBD2. Being an ORF, TRBV6-7 has a function that is uncertain. V lost 10 bases, J lost 3 bases, and 5 bases stayed unmatched. The CDR3 is made up of 13 amino acids.

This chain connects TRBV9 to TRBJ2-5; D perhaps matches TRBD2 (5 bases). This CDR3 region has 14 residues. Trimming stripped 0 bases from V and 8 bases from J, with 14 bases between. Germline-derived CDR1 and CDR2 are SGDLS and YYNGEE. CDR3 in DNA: TGTGCCAGCAGCGTAGCCGCACTAGAAGGTACCCAGTACTTC. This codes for CASSVAALEGTQYF.